This T cell receptor (beta chain) was obtained from a study of T cell repertoires in cytomegalovirus infection. TCRdb recomputed calls from the reads with MiXCR, one row per CDR3 protein. The sample lists around 100,000 distinct CDR3 sequences; about 9.4% were seen once. This clonotype occurred a few times. The antigen is unknown. Trimming stripped 10 bases from V and 1 base from J, with 13 bases between. CDR3 length: 13 residues. CDR1 is MNHEY and CDR2 is SMNVEV in the germline V gene (reference sequence). The origin of this receptor is a human donor in good health (CMV status not recorded). Some clones in this sample may be carry-over from other donors' samples. The chain uses TRBV27 and TRBJ2-5; D might be TRBD1 (5 bases). Sequencing was done on a sample of PBMCs, sequenced either directly or after in vitro stimulation (not recorded which). CDR3 in amino acids: CATGPQVQETQYF. The CDR3 bases are TGTGCCACCGGTCCACAGGTCCAAGAGACCCAGTACTTC.